The T cell receptor (beta chain) described here comes from a study of blood T cell repertoires in COVID-19 (dated by TCRdb to about 2020). In the study overall: The collaborator samples originated in the United States, Italy and Spain and spanned the acute and convalescent phases of COVID-19. The repertoires were made available in a free public database intended to serve as a resource for research on the immune response to SARS-CoV-2. Samples were obtained from the ongoing ImmuneRACE study (first 160 participants) and from about 1,300 subjects provided by 6 global collaborators. The prospective study material was composed of cDNA or gDNA derived from T cells, B-cell-depleted T cells, or PBMCs. The dataset comprised deeply sampled blood TCRbeta repertoires from subjects exposed to, actively infected with, or recovered from COVID-19. HLA class I and class II types, where available, came from metadata supplied by the sample provider rather than from assay-based typing. The sample metadata nearly always contained a de-identified subject ID, COVID-19 status, age in years and sex.

Points the paper makes about the study in general: Clinical and demographic metadata were provided uncurated, with the amount varying by source and participant.

In regard to this clone: It has no known antigen specificity. Base-call qualities are not available, and no considerably larger clone is one nucleotide away.

TCRbeta CDR3 regions were amplified from genomic DNA by means of the immunoSEQ Assay, a bias-controlled multiplex PCR. The original methods were these. The number of nucleated cells in each sample was estimated by amplification of reference gene primers within the assay. Sequence reads were collapsed and filtered to measure the absolute abundance of every unique TCRbeta CDR3 rearrangement. For each sample, productive Simpson clonality was calculated by taking the square root of Simpson's diversity index across productive rearrangements. This immuneACCESS table, as held by TCRdb, lists in-frame sequences with V and J called but not all clones. Of the missing ones, under half trace to an unresolved V gene in checked studies; the others have no known cause. The DNA was the basis for D and trimming; V, J and clone size are from that table. This sample lists roughly 62,000 clones; 65% to 85% were detected once. The ten biggest clones cover roughly 20% of the sample.

Spanning cysteine to phenylalanine, the CDR3 consists of 17 amino acids. This entry keeps only the CDR3 DNA: 51 bases, framed from base 1. The germline V end is reduced by 4 bases and the J end by 4 bases; junction bases left unmatched: 13. Looking up the germline V gene yields CDR1 SGHRS and CDR2 YFSETQ. Whole blood was collected in K2EDTA tubes by collaborating institutions according to the institutions' own protocols. For TCRbeta analysis, collaborators shipped samples as frozen whole blood, isolated PBMCs, or DNA extracted from either of those sample types. Material for sequencing was peripheral blood. The TCR comes from a woman older than 75 with active or convalescent COVID-19. Rearrangement joined TRBV5-1 to TRBJ1-2, with 10 bases matching TRBD1. The sequenced DNA is TGCGCCAGCAGCCCCGGGACAGGGGTAGAGGCAGGCTATGGCTACACCTTC. This yields the protein CASSPGTGVEAGYGYTF.